The 29 T cell receptor beta chains below were found in one sample sequenced in a study of T cells after yellow fever vaccination. A single record per CDR3 protein comes from TCRdb applying MiXCR to the 5' RACE reads. This sample yields under 550,000 distinct CDR3 sequences, of which roughly a fifth are seen a single time; about 15% belongs to the top ten. The sequenced sample was PBMCs, obtained 21 days after the first yellow fever vaccination. These receptors came from a man aged 18 to 30 who received the YFV17D yellow fever vaccine.

This clonotype showed up just once. V usage is TRBV6-2 or TRBV6-3 and J usage is TRBJ1-1; unclear D gene. Per the germline V gene, CDR1 is MNHEY and CDR2 is SVGEGT. V was pared by 0 bases and J by 3 bases, with 11 bases between. CDR3 length: 15 residues. This CDR3 reads CASSYSILEDTEAFF. The CDR3 bases are TGTGCCAGCAGTTACTCGATACTGGAGGACACTGAAGCTTTCTTT.

This clonotype was counted between two and nine times. The V call is TRBV5-1, the J call TRBJ1-2; D is possibly TRBD1 (5 bases). Germline CDR1 reads SGHRS; CDR2 reads YFSETQ. This CDR3 is built from 13 residues. The ends were cut back, 0 bases at V and 8 bases at J, with 11 bases in the middle. CDR3 loop: CASSLVLQVGYTF. DNA of the CDR3: TGCGCCAGCAGCTTGGTCCTACAGGTCGGCTACACCTTC.

This clonotype was picked up a small number of times. The chain recombines TRBV6-2 or TRBV6-3 with TRBJ2-7; D not resolved. The CDR3 spans 12 residues. V lost 2 bases to trimming and J lost 4 bases, with 6 bases between them. Germline CDR1 MNHEY, CDR2 SVGEGT. As DNA, the CDR3 is TGTGCCAGCAGTTACCCAGATTACGAGCAGTACGTC. It is translated as CASSYPDYEQYV.

This clonotype was detected a few times. This sequence joins TRBV20-1 and TRBJ1-1; TRBD1 might be the D (5 bases). Trimming stripped 5 bases from V and 5 bases from J, with 12 bases between. Germline V CDR1 and CDR2: DFQATT, SNEGSKA (reference sequence). CDR3 size: 12 residues. The CDR3 protein is CSAEGMRTEAFF. The CDR3 DNA follows: TGCAGTGCTGAGGGGATGAGGACTGAAGCTTTCTTT.

This clonotype was seen only a few times. This chain uses TRBV10-3 with TRBJ1-2; no firm D call. The CDR3 consists of 15 residues. V dropped 0 bases and J dropped 8 bases, with 16 bases sitting between them. Germline assignment: CDR1 ENHRY and CDR2 SYGVKD. The CDR3 DNA follows: TGTGCCATCAGTGAGTCGAGCGGCAGGCCTAGGGGCTACACCTTC. Its protein product is CAISESSGRPRGYTF.

The chain is built from TRBV28 and TRBJ2-5, with 8 bases fitting TRBD1. Germline lookup yields CDR1 MDHEN and CDR2 SYDVKM. V lost 10 bases, J lost 2 bases, and 9 bases stayed unmatched. The CDR3 runs 14 residues. The CDR3 is CAIQGAAFQETQYF. CDR3 sequence (DNA): TGTGCCATCCAGGGGGCCGCCTTTCAAGAGACCCAGTACTTC.

The gene calls are TRBV20-1 and TRBJ2-3; D unclear. Trimming left V 1 base short and J 8 bases short, with 10 bases between. The CDR3 sequence is 12 residues long. Germline V gives CDR1 DFQATT, CDR2 SNEGSKA (reference sequence). CDR3 DNA: TGCAGTGCTAGAGTTGATCTAGGTACGCAGTATTTT. Residues: CSARVDLGTQYF.

For this clonotype: At one end, the junction sequence differs from germline, possibly due to a read error. The chain combines TRBV29-1 with TRBJ1-2, with 9 positions matching TRBD1. The length of the CDR3 is 13 residues. CDR1 is SQVTM and CDR2 is ANQGSEA in the germline V gene. For the CDR3, the DNA is TGCAGCGTTGAAAAGGCGTCGGGACAGGGCATTTCCTTC. As protein: CSVEKASGQGISF.

The chain couples TRBV3-1 to TRBJ1-4, with D unclear. The germline V gene encodes CDR1 LGHDT and CDR2 YNNKEL (reference sequence). V was pared by 2 bases and J by 5 bases, with 9 bases between. The CDR3 extends over 14 amino acids. CDR3 residues: CASSQRDRNEKLFF. The CDR3 nucleotides read TGTGCCAGCAGCCAACGGGATCGGAATGAAAAACTGTTTTTT.

The gene calls are TRBV14 and TRBJ1-1; the match to TRBD1 covers 7 bases. The V and J ends lost 3 bases and 1 base, in that order; junction bases with no gene match: 8. The germline CDR1 and CDR2 sequences are SGHDN and FVKESK. This CDR3 spans 16 amino acids. CDR3 sequence: CASSQFRDSWNTEAFF. The CDR3 nucleotides are TGTGCCAGCAGCCAGTTCCGGGACAGCTGGAACACTGAAGCTTTCTTT.

The chain employs TRBV4-1 and TRBJ2-2; D gene unclear. The germline V and J ends were trimmed by 0 bases and 7 bases, with 9 bases remaining between them. This CDR3 is 14 amino acids long. Germline V gene data show CDR1 as MGHRA and CDR2 as YSYEKL. CDR3 loop: CASSQEKGYGELFF. CDR3 sequence (DNA): TGCGCCAGCAGCCAAGAGAAGGGATACGGGGAGCTGTTTTTT.

In DNA form, the CDR3 reads TGTGCCAGCAGCCAAGACTATGTCACAGATACGCAGTATTTT. This translates into CASSQDYVTDTQYF. This chain links TRBV3-1 with TRBJ2-3; D is unclear. Between the trimmed V and J ends, which lost 0 bases and 2 bases, there was a span of 6 bases. There are 14 residues in the CDR3. Germline CDR1 LGHDT, CDR2 YNNKEL (reference sequence).

This chain connects TRBV5-1 to TRBJ2-3; D is ambiguous. Germline lookup yields CDR1 SGHRS and CDR2 YFSETQ. This CDR3 has 16 amino acids. Trimming stripped 4 bases from V and 4 bases from J, with 19 bases between. The CDR3 DNA sequence: TGCGCCAGCAGCAGTGGGCGCGGTTATAACGCAGATACGCAGTATTTT. Its protein is CASSSGRGYNADTQYF.

This chain uses TRBV20-1 with TRBJ1-1; 8 bases line up with TRBD1. After removal of 1 base from V and 4 bases from J, the junction contained 8 bases not matched to a gene. The CDR3 extends over 15 amino acids. Germline V gives CDR1 DFQATT, CDR2 SNEGSKA (reference sequence). The CDR3 is CSARVFGTGLTEAFF. The CDR3 nucleotides are TGCAGTGCTAGAGTGTTCGGGACAGGACTCACTGAAGCTTTCTTT.

The chain joins TRBV6-1 to TRBJ1-1, with TRBD1 matching 7 bases. Germline V gene lookup returns CDR1 MNHNS and CDR2 SASEGT. The CDR3 is 13 amino acids. V was pared by 5 bases and J by 10 bases, with 10 bases of the junction left unmatched. The CDR3 spells CASSQSQGRLAFF. The CDR3 DNA reads as TGTGCCAGCAGTCAGTCACAGGGGCGGCTAGCTTTCTTT.

This clonotype appeared a few times. This sequence joins TRBV12-3 or TRBV12-4 and TRBJ2-3; 7 positions agree with TRBD2. This CDR3 has 15 residues. The V gene end was trimmed by 5 bases and the J gene end by 3 bases; junction bases not matched to a gene: 8. The CDR3 DNA follows: TGTGCCAGCAGTGGGACTAACCGGGGGACAGATACGCAGTATTTT. As protein: CASSGTNRGTDTQYF.

This clonotype has only a few counts. The gene calls are TRBV19 and TRBJ2-3; D unclear. The CDR3 sequence is 14 residues long. Trimming left V 3 bases short and J 2 bases short, with 9 bases between. Germline loops: CDR1 LNHDA, CDR2 SQIVND (reference sequence). CDR3 loop: CASSIRRTTDTQYF. The CDR3 DNA sequence: TGTGCCAGTAGTATCCGCAGGACCACAGATACGCAGTATTTT.

The chain is built from TRBV20-1 and TRBJ1-6; D perhaps matches TRBD1 (6 bases). This CDR3 region has 14 residues. V was shortened by 3 bases and J by 6 bases, with 12 bases between the two germline ends. Germline loops: CDR1 DFQATT, CDR2 SNEGSKA (reference sequence). As DNA, the CDR3 is TGCAGTGCTAGTACCCCGGACAGTAATTCACCCCTCCACTTT. As protein: CSASTPDSNSPLHF.

This clonotype showed up just a few times. The rearrangement uses TRBV5-1 and TRBJ1-2, with D maybe TRBD1 (5 bases). This CDR3 contains 12 residues. Germline V gives CDR1 SGHRS, CDR2 YFSETQ. V was shortened by 5 bases and J by 5 bases, with 10 bases between the two germline ends. DNA of the CDR3: TGCGCCAGCAGGCGGGACGGATATGGCTACACCTTC. This translates into CASRRDGYGYTF.

The table lists this clonotype with a few counts. V usage is TRBV19 and J usage is TRBJ2-7; unclear D gene. Germline V gene data show CDR1 as LNHDA and CDR2 as SQIVND (reference sequence). This CDR3 has 13 amino acids. V shed 3 bases and J shed 6 bases, with 12 bases lying between them. In nucleotides, the CDR3 is TGTGCCAGTAGTATGAACCCAAGAGGCGAGCAGTACGTC. This encodes CASSMNPRGEQYV.

This clonotype appeared a few times. The chain has TRBV4-1 and TRBJ2-2; maybe TRBD2 (5 bases). Trimming left V 8 bases short and J 6 bases short, with 10 bases between. Germline CDR1 and CDR2: MGHRA and YSYEKL. The CDR3 contains 12 residues. The CDR3 DNA reads as TGCGCCAGCGCGGGTCCAGCCGGGGAGCTGTTTTTT. Translating it yields CASAGPAGELFF.

This clonotype was recorded a few times. Here the CDR3 DNA reads TGTGCCAGCAGCAGCGGACAGGGGCGTGAAGCTTTCTTT. It is translated as CASSSGQGREAFF. The chain is built from TRBV7-3 and TRBJ1-1; 9 bases line up with TRBD1. CDR3 length equals 13 residues. V shed 5 bases and J 7 bases; nucleotides not matched to a gene: 5. Germline V gene sequence: CDR1 SGHTA, CDR2 FQGTGA.

The chain employs TRBV6-2 or TRBV6-3 and TRBJ2-7; the D gene could be TRBD1 or TRBD2 (5 bases each). This CDR3 has 17 residues. The V and J ends lost 5 bases and 2 bases respectively, with 22 bases between them. Germline CDR1 reads MNHEY; CDR2 reads SVGEGT. For the CDR3, the DNA is TGTGCCAGCAGTAGCGCGAGGGGTCTCGCCAGGACCTACGAGCAGTACGTC. It yields the protein CASSSARGLARTYEQYV.

This clonotype was observed at least ten times. The gene calls are TRBV3-1 and TRBJ1-2, with unresolved D. With 1 base removed from V and 1 base from J, the gap between germline ends came to 13 bases. The CDR3 extends over 16 amino acids. Germline V gene lookup returns CDR1 LGHDT and CDR2 YNNKEL (reference sequence). The CDR3: CASSQGSVDLNYGYTF. CDR3 in DNA: TGTGCCAGCAGCCAAGGATCCGTGGACCTTAACTATGGCTACACCTTC. Drawing the rest from reference TRBV3-1 and TRBJ1-2, the complete variable domain is DTAVSQTPKYLVTQMGNDKSIKCEQNLGHDTMYWYKQDSKKFLKIMFSYNNKELIINETVPNRFSPKSPDKAHLNLHINSLELGDSAVYFCASSQGSVDLNYGYTFGSGTRLTVV.

This chain uses TRBV20-1 with TRBJ2-1; 9 nucleotides match TRBD2. Germline lookup yields CDR1 DFQATT and CDR2 SNEGSKA (reference sequence). This CDR3 is 15 amino acids long. V lost 0 bases and J lost 4; bases outside the gene matches: 4. CDR3 coding DNA: TGCAGTGCTAGAGAGGTAGCGGGGGCGTACAATGAGCAGTTCTTC. This gives the protein CSAREVAGAYNEQFF.

The gene calls are TRBV2 and TRBJ1-6; weak D call: TRBD1 (6 bases). V dropped 4 bases and J dropped 7 bases, with 17 bases sitting between them. The CDR3 covers 16 residues. Per the germline V gene, CDR1 is SNHLY and CDR2 is FYNNEI. Here the CDR3 reads CASSGPTGPTNSPLHF. CDR3 nucleotides: TGTGCCAGCAGTGGACCGACAGGTCCTACCAATTCACCCCTCCACTTT.

In this sample, this clonotype turned up a few times. The chain links TRBV21-1 to TRBJ2-2. TRBV21-1 is annotated as a pseudogene. The CDR3 runs to 14 residues. The CDR3 sequence is CAKTGNSNTGELFF. The CDR3 DNA reads TGTGCCAAGACAGGAAACTCGAACACCGGGGAGCTGTTTTTT.

This clonotype was detected ten times or more. V and J are TRBV4-2 and TRBJ2-3; 9 bases match TRBD2. The CDR3 runs 17 residues. In germline, CDR1 is LGHNA, CDR2 YNFKEQ. V lost 0 bases, J lost 7 bases, and 11 bases stayed unmatched. CDR3 loop: CASSQDGLAGERHTQYF. The DNA of the CDR3 is TGTGCCAGCAGCCAAGACGGGTTAGCGGGGGAAAGGCATACGCAGTATTTT.

The table lists this clonotype with a few counts. V is TRBV7-8 and J is TRBJ1-3, with no clear D. The V gene's germline CDR1 is SGHVS and CDR2 FQNEAQ. The V gene lost 5 bases and the J gene lost 4 bases, with 15 bases spanning the gap. The CDR3 loop spans 15 amino acids. The CDR3 DNA sequence: TGTGCCAGCAGCCCCCGGGTCGGATTAGGAAACACCATATATTTT. It yields the protein CASSPRVGLGNTIYF.